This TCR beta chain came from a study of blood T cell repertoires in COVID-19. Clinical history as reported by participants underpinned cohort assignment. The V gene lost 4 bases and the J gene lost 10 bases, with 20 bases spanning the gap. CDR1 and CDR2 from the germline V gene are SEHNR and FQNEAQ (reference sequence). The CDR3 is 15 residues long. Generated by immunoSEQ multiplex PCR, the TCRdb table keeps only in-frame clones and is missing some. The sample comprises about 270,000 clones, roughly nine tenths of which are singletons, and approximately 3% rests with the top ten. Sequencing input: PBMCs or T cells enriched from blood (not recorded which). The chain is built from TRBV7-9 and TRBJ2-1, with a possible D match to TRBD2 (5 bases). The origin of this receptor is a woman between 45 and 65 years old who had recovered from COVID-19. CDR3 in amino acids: CASSSKDGVRREQFF. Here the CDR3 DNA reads TGTGCCAGCAGCTCCAAGGACGGGGTTCGGCGGGAGCAGTTCTTC.